Shown below are 9 T cell receptor beta chains from a single sample sequenced in a study of shared clonotypes between healthy human individuals. Profiled with immunoSEQ multiplex PCR; TCRdb holds only in-frame clones, not every one. The table shows 2 million to 2.5 million clones, with under 95% occurring only once. CD45RO-negative, CCR7-selected cells formed the naive CD8 fraction, which excluded terminally differentiated effector memory CD45RA+ cells. Material for sequencing was naive CD8+ T cells from PBMCs. The receptor source for this set is a man younger than 30 in good health. Some clones in this sample may be carry-over from other donors' samples.

The chain uses TRBV9 and TRBJ2-1; 9 bases fit TRBD2. This CDR3 has 15 amino acids. The germline V gene encodes CDR1 SGDLS and CDR2 YYNGEE. V lost 0 bases, J lost 10 bases, and 8 bases stayed unmatched. The CDR3 sequence: CASSVDPGLAAEQFF. CDR3 nucleotide sequence: TGTGCCAGCAGCGTAGATCCGGGACTAGCCGCAGAGCAGTTCTTC.

In nucleotides, the CDR3 is TGCGCCAGCAAACGGGGACAGGGGCTTAGCGAGCAGTACTTC. Its translation: CASKRGQGLSEQYF. The chain uses TRBV4-1 and TRBJ2-7; 10 positions match TRBD1. The CDR3 runs 14 residues. Unmatched junction bases numbered 9, after V lost 7 bases and J lost 6 bases. Germline CDR1 reads MGHRA; CDR2 reads YSYEKL.

The J gene is TRBJ1-1, the V gene TRBV7-9; weak D call: TRBD1 (5 bases). CDR1 and CDR2 from the germline V gene are SEHNR and FQNEAQ (reference sequence). The CDR3 loop spans 12 amino acids. Deletions cut 5 bases from V and 8 bases from J, with 12 bases between. CDR3 amino acids: CASSLPGDEAFF. CDR3 DNA: TGTGCCAGCAGCCTTCCGGGGGACGAAGCTTTCTTT. The whole variable domain, filled in from reference TRBV7-9 and TRBJ1-1, reads DTGVSQNPRHKITKRGQNVTFRCDPISEHNRLYWYRQTLGQGPEFLTYFQNEAQLEKSRLLSDRFSAERPKGSFSTLEIQRTEQGDSAMYLCASSLPGDEAFFGQGTRLTVV.

The chain uses TRBV7-3 and TRBJ2-1; 9 positions match TRBD1. The V segment lost 4 bases and the J segment 2 bases; nucleotides outside the gene matches: 3. The CDR3 contains 15 residues. Germline V gene data show CDR1 as SGHTA and CDR2 as FQGTGA. This CDR3 reads CASSSTGGPYNEQFF. In DNA, the CDR3 is TGTGCCAGCAGCTCAACAGGGGGCCCCTACAATGAGCAGTTCTTC.

V is TRBV27 and J is TRBJ2-1; D gene uncertain. The CDR3 is 12 amino acids. Germline assignment: CDR1 MNHEY and CDR2 SMNVEV (reference sequence). Trimming took off 7 bases at V and 7 bases at J, with 11 bases between the two ends. The CDR3 region is CASTGLGNEQFF. As DNA, the CDR3 is TGTGCCAGCACTGGTCTGGGGAATGAGCAGTTCTTC.

In DNA form, the CDR3 reads TGTGCCAGCATCACAGGGGCAAACACTGAAGCTTTCTTT. Amino acid sequence: CASITGANTEAFF. This rearrangement joins TRBV21-1 to TRBJ1-1; the DNA was not used to check the table's D call, TRBD1. TRBV21-1 is deemed a pseudogene. The CDR3 has 13 residues.

CDR3 sequence (DNA): TGTGCCAGCAGCTTGCTAACAACCGGGACTAGCGGGAGAAATAATGAGCAGTTCTTC. It is translated as CASSLLTTGTSGRNNEQFF. The rearrangement joins TRBV7-6 to TRBJ2-1; 14 bases are shared with TRBD2. The CDR3 contains 19 residues. The ends lost 3 bases at V and 7 bases at J; junction bases unmatched: 14. CDR1 and CDR2 from the germline V gene are SGHVS and FNYEAQ.

This chain links TRBV4-1 with TRBJ1-1; TRBD1 matches at 9 bases. J gave up 5 bases and V 6 bases, and 7 bases lay outside the gene matches. The CDR3 loop spans 14 amino acids. Germline V gene lookup returns CDR1 MGHRA and CDR2 YSYEKL. The CDR3 DNA follows: TGCGCCAGCAGATACAGGGGGCGTGGGACTGAAGCTTTCTTT. Its translation: CASRYRGRGTEAFF.

There are a few counts of this clone. This same CDR3 is encoded by further DNA sequences in the sample. The CDR3: CASSVTLNTGELFF. The CDR3 region has the DNA TGTGCCAGCAGCGTAACCCTCAACACCGGGGAGCTGTTTTTT. The gene calls are TRBV9 and TRBJ2-2; D call uncertain. Germline assignment: CDR1 SGDLS and CDR2 YYNGEE. There are 14 residues in the CDR3. Trimming cost V 1 base and J 2 bases, with 6 bases left between them.